This T cell receptor (beta chain) was sequenced in a study of blood T cells in healthy people across ages. Study findings and constraints: Unsorted PBMCs prevented conclusive naive versus antigen-experienced comparison.

Regarding this clonotype: What it binds is not known.

Germline CDR1 DFQATT, CDR2 SNEGSKA (reference sequence). This CDR3 contains 17 residues. The junction had 11 bases not matched to a gene; V was cut back by 0 bases and J by 4 bases. Peripheral blood samples of roughly 9.9 milliliters were drawn from each donor. Using a J-beta primer mix together with a sample-barcoded 5' primer, a second PCR was run for 7 to 11 cycles. TCRdb called the 5' RACE reads again in MiXCR, with one record for every CDR3 protein. The sample consists of under 1,000,000 distinct CDR3 sequences, roughly 46% of them appearing once. Sequencing input: blood. This receptor was identified in a man aged 80 or over in good health. This chain connects TRBV20-1 to TRBJ2-3; 9 bases line up with TRBD2. DNA of the CDR3: TGCAGTGCTAGAGAGAGCGGGAGGAAAATTCGGGCAGATACGCAGTATTTT. Encoded protein: CSARESGRKIRADTQYF.